Each of the 20 T cell receptor beta chains below was sequenced from the same sample in a study of cytomegalovirus exposure and HLA in healthy donors. The PCR used 60 Vbeta and 13 Jbeta primers. The repertoire was sequenced with immunoSEQ multiplex PCR; TCRdb's copy has only in-frame clones and lacks some. The sample shows around 180,000 clones, roughly 80% of them seen only once. Sequencing input: PBMCs. Receptors were obtained from a woman between 50 and 59 years old in good health and CMV-seronegative.

In nucleotides, the CDR3 is TGTGCCAGCAGCCAGGGGACATCCTACGAGCAGTACTTC. It specifies CASSQGTSYEQYF. V is TRBV6-5 and J is TRBJ2-7; weak D call: TRBD1 (6 bases). The CDR3 length is 13 residues. Deletions cut 6 bases from V and 1 base from J, with 10 bases between. Germline CDR1 MNHEY, CDR2 SVGAGI.

J is TRBJ1-2 and V is TRBV15; D is perhaps TRBD1 (5 bases). V was pared by 0 bases and J by 4 bases, with 9 bases between. The CDR3 sequence is 14 residues long. The germline gives CDR1 LNHNV, CDR2 YYDKDF (reference sequence). For the CDR3, the DNA is TGTGCCACCAGCAGAGAGGTGGACATCTATGGCTACACCTTC. Protein sequence: CATSREVDIYGYTF.

The rearrangement links TRBV9 to TRBJ1-5; no firm D call. The ends were cut back, 1 base at V and 7 bases at J, with 12 bases in the middle. The germline CDR1 and CDR2 sequences are SGDLS and YYNGEE. The CDR3 has 14 residues. DNA of the CDR3: TGTGCCAGCAGCGTAACCCCAATGGGCCAGCCCCAGCATTTT. Encoded protein: CASSVTPMGQPQHF. Looking up the rest from reference TRBV9 and TRBJ1-5 gives the full variable domain: DSGVTQTPKHLITATGQRVTLRCSPRSGDLSVYWYQQSLDQGLQFLIQYYNGEERAKGNILERFSAQQFPDLHSELNLSSLELGDSALYFCASSVTPMGQPQHFGDGTRLSIL.

The chain uses TRBV6-5 and TRBJ1-1, with 7 bases lining up with TRBD1. The CDR3 sequence is 14 residues long. Germline V gene sequence: CDR1 MNHEY, CDR2 SVGAGI. The junction had 11 bases not matched to a gene; V was cut back by 10 bases and J by 3 bases. This CDR3 is CATNHRGSDTEAFF. CDR3 nucleotides: TGTGCCACTAACCACAGGGGATCGGACACTGAAGCTTTCTTT.

Here the CDR3 DNA reads TGTGCCAGCAGCCCAGGGACAGGGGGCGCCCTCCAAGAGACCCAGTACTTC. Translating gives CASSPGTGGALQETQYF. The chain is built from TRBV7-6 and TRBJ2-5, with TRBD1 matching 12 bases. The CDR3 contains 17 residues. Germline V lookup: CDR1 SGHVS, CDR2 FNYEAQ. J lost 1 base, V lost 5 bases, and 8 bases had no gene match.

This chain uses TRBV7-9 with TRBJ2-5, with a possible D match to TRBD2 (6 bases). Germline V gene data show CDR1 as SEHNR and CDR2 as FQNEAQ (reference sequence). The V end lost 1 base, the J end lost 3 bases, and 12 bases lay between the germline ends. The CDR3 spans 15 residues. CDR3 nucleotide sequence: TGTGCCAGCAGCTTAGGTTTAGGGGAGGAAGAGACCCAGTACTTC. Encoded protein: CASSLGLGEEETQYF.

The chain recombines TRBV7-3 with TRBJ2-7; 7 bases are shared with TRBD2. CDR1 and CDR2 (germline): SGHTA, FQGTGA. The ends lost 6 bases at V and 0 bases at J; junction bases unmatched: 5. The CDR3 extends over 14 amino acids. The chain's CDR3 is CASSRGGGSYEQYF. The CDR3 DNA reads TGTGCCAGCAGTCGAGGCGGGGGCTCCTACGAGCAGTACTTC.

The gene calls are TRBV28 and TRBJ1-1, with D perhaps TRBD1 (6 bases). The CDR3 is 15 residues long. The V end was cut by 5 bases, the J end by 1 base, with 14 bases between. Germline V lookup: CDR1 MDHEN, CDR2 SYDVKM. In DNA form, the CDR3 reads TGTGCCAGCAGTGGCCGGGGGGGGCCGAACACTGAAGCTTTCTTT. Translation gives CASSGRGGPNTEAFF. The whole variable domain, remainder taken from reference TRBV28 and TRBJ1-1, is DVKVTQSSRYLVKRTGEKVFLECVQDMDHENMFWYRQDPGLGLRLIYFSYDVKMKEKGDIPEGYSVSREKKERFSLILESASTNQTSMYLCASSGRGGPNTEAFFGQGTRLTVV.

The chain recombines TRBV28 with TRBJ1-4; 8 bases align to TRBD1. Germline V CDR1 and CDR2: MDHEN, SYDVKM. The CDR3 totals 15 residues. The ends lost 5 bases at V and 6 bases at J; junction bases unmatched: 8. The CDR3 DNA sequence: TGTGCCAGCAGTCCGACAGGGGAGGCCGATGAAAAACTGTTTTTT. The encoded protein is CASSPTGEADEKLFF.

The chain couples TRBV7-2 to TRBJ2-1, with 10 positions matching TRBD2. There are 18 residues in the CDR3. The trim removed 4 bases at V and 0 bases at J, leaving 9 bases unmatched. Germline CDR1 SGHTA, CDR2 FQGNSA. The CDR3 region has the DNA TGTGCCAGCAGCTCCGGGACTAGCGTTTTGAGCTCCTACAATGAGCAGTTCTTC. Translated: CASSSGTSVLSSYNEQFF.

This sequence joins TRBV5-8 and TRBJ2-4; 9 bases line up with TRBD2. CDR1 is SGHTS, CDR2 YDEGEE, per germline. The CDR3 covers 14 residues. V shed 2 bases and J 7 bases; nucleotides not matched to a gene: 4. The CDR3 protein is CASSLRGGGNIQYF. The CDR3 DNA reads TGTGCCAGCAGCTTACGCGGGGGGGGGAACATTCAGTACTTC.

The chain employs TRBV19 and TRBJ1-4; D ambiguous. The CDR3 has 14 amino acids. Deletions cut 6 bases from V and 1 base from J, with 9 bases between. From germline, CDR1 is LNHDA and CDR2 SQIVND (reference sequence). The CDR3 protein is CASRLTGTNEKLFF. CDR3 DNA sequence: TGTGCCAGTAGGTTAACGGGAACTAATGAAAAACTGTTTTTT. Filled out from reference TRBV19 and TRBJ1-4, the complete variable domain reads DGGITQSPKYLFRKEGQNVTLSCEQNLNHDAMYWYRQDPGQGLRLIYYSQIVNDFQKGDIAEGYSVSREKKESFPLTVTSAQKNPTAFYLCASRLTGTNEKLFFGSGTQLSVL.

This chain joins TRBV5-1 and TRBJ1-1; D unresolved. The ends were cut back, 4 bases at V and 4 bases at J, with 11 bases in the middle. CDR1 and CDR2 (germline): SGHRS, YFSETQ. The CDR3 consists of 13 residues. The CDR3 DNA reads TGCGCCAGCAGCCTTGATACGGGCACTGAAGCTTTCTTT. It is translated as CASSLDTGTEAFF.

This clone was detected a few times. V is TRBV5-1 and J is TRBJ1-1; 8 nucleotides align to TRBD1. CDR3 length: 15 residues. Germline loops: CDR1 SGHRS, CDR2 YFSETQ. The J segment lost 5 bases and the V segment lost 0 bases, leaving 6 bases of the junction unmatched. CDR3 coding DNA: TGCGCCAGCAGCTTGGTCCAGGGGGCTAAAACTGAAGCTTTCTTT. It is translated as CASSLVQGAKTEAFF.

Details on this clone: This sample includes further DNA sequences coding for the same CDR3. The chain's CDR3 is CASSLPHSTGSYGYTF. CDR3 DNA sequence: TGTGCCAGCAGTTTACCCCACTCGACGGGGTCCTATGGCTACACCTTC. V gene TRBV28 combines with J gene TRBJ1-2; D unresolved. Germline loops: CDR1 MDHEN, CDR2 SYDVKM. This CDR3 has 16 amino acids. The V end lost 2 bases, the J end lost 4 bases, and 17 bases lay between the germline ends.

The gene calls are TRBV27 and TRBJ1-2, with D unresolved. The CDR3 sequence is 14 residues long. Germline values: CDR1 MNHEY, CDR2 SMNVEV (reference sequence). Trimming took 6 bases from V and 0 from J, leaving 11 bases between them. In nucleotides, the CDR3 is TGTGCCAGCAGAATAATCGGGACTAACTATGGCTACACCTTC. The encoded protein is CASRIIGTNYGYTF.

J is TRBJ2-7 and V is TRBV7-2; TRBD2 agrees at 9 bases. Germline CDR1 SGHTA, CDR2 FQGNSA. CDR3 length equals 14 residues. J lost 4 bases, V lost 5 bases, and 6 bases had no gene match. The CDR3 DNA is TGTGCCAGCAGCACCCTAGCGGGGCGGTACGAGCAGTACTTC. Its protein is CASSTLAGRYEQYF.

The chain is built from TRBV5-4 and TRBJ2-5, with TRBD2 matching over 16 bases. CDR1 SGHNT and CDR2 YYREEE come from the germline V gene (reference sequence). V lost 4 bases to trimming and J lost 3 bases; unmatched junction nucleotides: 12. The CDR3 has 19 amino acids. The CDR3 is CASSGTGTSGGAFKETQYF. The DNA for the CDR3 is TGTGCCAGCAGCGGAACTGGGACTAGCGGGGGGGCATTCAAAGAGACCCAGTACTTC.

This chain joins TRBV18 and TRBJ1-2; D not certain. The germline V gene encodes CDR1 KGHSH and CDR2 LQKENI. This CDR3 comprises 15 residues. Trimming took off 2 bases at V and 4 bases at J, with 14 bases between the two ends. The CDR3 DNA is TGTGCCAGCTCACCATCTCGGCAGGCCACCTATGGCTACACCTTC. Residues: CASSPSRQATYGYTF.

V gene TRBV13 combines with J gene TRBJ1-4; D remains unclear. The V gene's germline CDR1 is PRHDT and CDR2 FYEKMQ (reference sequence). Deletions cut 4 bases from V and 8 bases from J, with 14 bases between. CDR3 length: 14 residues. Here the CDR3 DNA reads TGTGCCAGCAGCTCGATGGGATCGGGGGAAAAACTGTTTTTT. Its translation is CASSSMGSGEKLFF. Variable domain in full (rest from reference TRBV13 and TRBJ1-4): AAGVIQSPRHLIKEKRETATLKCYPIPRHDTVYWYQQGPGQDPQFLISFYEKMQSDKGSIPDRFSAQQFSDYHSELNMSSLELGDSALYFCASSSMGSGEKLFFGSGTQLSVL.